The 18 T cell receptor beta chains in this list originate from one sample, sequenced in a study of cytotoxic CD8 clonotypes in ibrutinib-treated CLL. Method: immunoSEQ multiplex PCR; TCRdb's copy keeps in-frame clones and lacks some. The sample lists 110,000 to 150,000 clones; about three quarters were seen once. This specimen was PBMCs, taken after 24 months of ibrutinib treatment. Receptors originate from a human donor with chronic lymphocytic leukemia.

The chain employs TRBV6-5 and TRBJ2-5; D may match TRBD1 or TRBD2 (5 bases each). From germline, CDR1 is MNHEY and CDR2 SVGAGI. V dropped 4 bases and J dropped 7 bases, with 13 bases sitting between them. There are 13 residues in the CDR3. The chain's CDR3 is CASSWDQTGTQYF. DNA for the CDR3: TGTGCCAGCAGTTGGGACCAGACGGGGACCCAGTACTTC.

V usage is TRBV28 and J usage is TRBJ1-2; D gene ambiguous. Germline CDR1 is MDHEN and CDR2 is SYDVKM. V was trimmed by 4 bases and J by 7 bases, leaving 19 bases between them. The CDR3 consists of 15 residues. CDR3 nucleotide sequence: TGTGCCAGCAGTTCGATGGGTGGGGTTGTGAGTGGCTACACCTTC. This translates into CASSSMGGVVSGYTF.

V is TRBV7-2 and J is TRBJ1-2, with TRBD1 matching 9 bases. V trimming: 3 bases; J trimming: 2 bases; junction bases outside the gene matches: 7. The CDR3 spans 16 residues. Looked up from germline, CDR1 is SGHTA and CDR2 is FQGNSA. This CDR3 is CASSLGPGTGNYGYTF. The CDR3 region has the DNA TGTGCCAGCAGCTTGGGCCCCGGGACAGGGAACTATGGCTACACCTTC.

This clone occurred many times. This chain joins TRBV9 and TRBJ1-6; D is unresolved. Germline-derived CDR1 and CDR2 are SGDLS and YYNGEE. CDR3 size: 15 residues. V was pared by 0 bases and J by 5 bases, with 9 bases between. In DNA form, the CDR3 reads TGTGCCAGCAGCGTAGGATCCGGGGATAATTCACCCCTCCACTTT. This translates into CASSVGSGDNSPLHF. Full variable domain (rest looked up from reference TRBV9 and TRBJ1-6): DSGVTQTPKHLITATGQRVTLRCSPRSGDLSVYWYQQSLDQGLQFLIQYYNGEERAKGNILERFSAQQFPDLHSELNLSSLELGDSALYFCASSVGSGDNSPLHFGNGTRLTVT.

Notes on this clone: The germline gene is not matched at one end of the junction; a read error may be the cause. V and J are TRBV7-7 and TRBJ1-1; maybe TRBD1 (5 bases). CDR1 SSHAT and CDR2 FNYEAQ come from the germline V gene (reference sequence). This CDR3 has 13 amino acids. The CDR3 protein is CASSLGEGTDAFF. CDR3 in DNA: TGTGCTAGCAGCTTAGGGGAGGGCACGGATGCTTTCTTT. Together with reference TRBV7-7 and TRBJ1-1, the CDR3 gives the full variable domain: GAGVSQSPRYKVTKRGQDVTLRCDPISSHATLYWYQQALGQGPEFLTYFNYEAQPDKSGLPSDRFSAERPEGSISTLTIQRTEQRDSAMYRCASSLGEGTDAFFGQGTRLTVV.

The CDR3 sequence is CASSASGTDTQYF. CDR3 coding DNA: TGTGCCAGCAGCGCTAGCGGCACAGATACGCAGTATTTT. The chain employs TRBV5-6 and TRBJ2-3; TRBD2 is a possible D gene (6 bases). CDR3 length: 13 amino acids. Germline values: CDR1 SGHDT, CDR2 YYEEEE. V lost 4 bases and J lost 1, with 7 bases in between.

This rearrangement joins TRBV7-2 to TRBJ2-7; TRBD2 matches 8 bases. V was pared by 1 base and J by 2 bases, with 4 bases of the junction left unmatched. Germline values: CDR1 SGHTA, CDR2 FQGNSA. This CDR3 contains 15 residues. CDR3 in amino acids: CASSLGAGDPYEQYF. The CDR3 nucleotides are TGTGCCAGCAGCTTAGGAGCGGGAGACCCCTACGAGCAGTACTTC.

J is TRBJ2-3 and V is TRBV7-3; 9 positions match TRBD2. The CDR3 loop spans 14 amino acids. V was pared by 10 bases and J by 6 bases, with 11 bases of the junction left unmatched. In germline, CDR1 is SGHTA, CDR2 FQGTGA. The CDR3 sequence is CANPWRGGRDTQYF. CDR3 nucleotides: TGTGCCAACCCTTGGCGGGGGGGCCGGGATACGCAGTATTTT.

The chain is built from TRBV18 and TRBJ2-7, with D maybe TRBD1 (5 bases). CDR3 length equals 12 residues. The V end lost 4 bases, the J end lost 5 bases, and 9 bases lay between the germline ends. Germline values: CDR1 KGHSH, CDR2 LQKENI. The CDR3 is CASSLLRDEQYF. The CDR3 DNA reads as TGTGCCAGCTCACTCCTCAGGGACGAGCAGTACTTC.

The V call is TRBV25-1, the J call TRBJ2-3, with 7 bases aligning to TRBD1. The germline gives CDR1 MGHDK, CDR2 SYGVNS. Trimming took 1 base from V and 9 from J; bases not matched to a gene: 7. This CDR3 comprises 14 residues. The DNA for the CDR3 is TGTGCCAGCAGTGAATTGGGTCCGACAGGGACGCAGTATTTT. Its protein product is CASSELGPTGTQYF.

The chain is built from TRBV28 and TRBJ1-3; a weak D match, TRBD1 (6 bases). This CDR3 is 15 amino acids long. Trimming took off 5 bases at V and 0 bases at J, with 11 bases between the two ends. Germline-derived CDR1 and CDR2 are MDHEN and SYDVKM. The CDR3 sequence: CASSPGVTSGNTIYF. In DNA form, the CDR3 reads TGTGCCAGCAGTCCAGGGGTTACCTCTGGAAACACCATATATTTT.

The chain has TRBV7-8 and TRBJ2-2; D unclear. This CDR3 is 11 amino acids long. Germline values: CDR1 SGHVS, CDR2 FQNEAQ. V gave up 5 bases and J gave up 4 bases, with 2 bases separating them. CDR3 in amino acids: CASSLTGELFF. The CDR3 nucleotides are TGTGCCAGCAGCCTCACCGGGGAGCTGTTTTTT. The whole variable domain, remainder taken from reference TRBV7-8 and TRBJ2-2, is GAGVSQSPRYKVAKRGQDVALRCDPISGHVSLFWYQQALGQGPEFLTYFQNEAQLDKSGLPSDRFFAERPEGSVSTLKIQRTQQEDSAVYLCASSLTGELFFGEGSRLTVL.

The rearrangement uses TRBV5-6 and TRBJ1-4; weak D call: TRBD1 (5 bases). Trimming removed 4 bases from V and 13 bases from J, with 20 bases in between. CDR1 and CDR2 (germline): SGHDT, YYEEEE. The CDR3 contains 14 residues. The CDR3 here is CASSPSGPIGGLFF. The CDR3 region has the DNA TGTGCCAGCAGCCCAAGCGGGCCTATTGGGGGACTGTTTTTT.

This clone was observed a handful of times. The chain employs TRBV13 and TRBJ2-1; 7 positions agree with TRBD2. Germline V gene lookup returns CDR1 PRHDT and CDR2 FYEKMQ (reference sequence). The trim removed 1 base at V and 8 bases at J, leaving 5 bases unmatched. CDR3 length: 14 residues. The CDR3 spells CASSLEPSGDEQFF. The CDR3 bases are TGTGCCAGCAGCTTAGAGCCTAGCGGCGATGAGCAGTTCTTC.

CDR3 coding DNA: TGTGCCAGCAGTGTGCTAGCGGGGGCCCTCGGTAGGGATGAGCAGTTCTTC. It encodes CASSVLAGALGRDEQFF. The chain carries TRBV9 and TRBJ2-1; TRBD2 agrees at 10 bases. V was pared by 5 bases and J by 8 bases, with 16 bases of the junction left unmatched. Germline CDR1 and CDR2: SGDLS and YYNGEE. This CDR3 contains 17 residues.

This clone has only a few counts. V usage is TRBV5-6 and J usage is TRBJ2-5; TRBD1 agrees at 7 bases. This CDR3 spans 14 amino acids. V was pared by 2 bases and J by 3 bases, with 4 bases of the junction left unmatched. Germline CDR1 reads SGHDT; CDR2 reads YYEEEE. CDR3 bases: TGTGCCAGCAGCTTACAGGGGCGGGAAGAGACCCAGTACTTC. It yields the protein CASSLQGREETQYF. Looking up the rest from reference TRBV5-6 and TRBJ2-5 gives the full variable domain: DAGVTQSPTHLIKTRGQQVTLRCSPKSGHDTVSWYQQALGQGPQFIFQYYEEEERQRGNFPDRFSGHQFPNYSSELNVNALLLGDSALYLCASSLQGREETQYFGPGTRLLVL.

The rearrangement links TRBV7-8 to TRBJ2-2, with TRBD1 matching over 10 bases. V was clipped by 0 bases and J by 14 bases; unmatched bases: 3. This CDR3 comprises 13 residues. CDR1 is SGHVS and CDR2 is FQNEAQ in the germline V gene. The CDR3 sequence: CASSLADRGLLFF. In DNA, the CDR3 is TGTGCCAGCAGCTTAGCGGACAGGGGGTTACTGTTTTTT.

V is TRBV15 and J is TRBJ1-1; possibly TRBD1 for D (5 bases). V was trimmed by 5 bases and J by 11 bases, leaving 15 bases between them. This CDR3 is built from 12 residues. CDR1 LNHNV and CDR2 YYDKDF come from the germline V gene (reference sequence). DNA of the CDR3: TGTGCCACCAGCTCCCCGGGGCGGGGGGCTTTCTTT. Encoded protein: CATSSPGRGAFF.